A few counts support the clone carrying this T cell receptor (beta chain). These data come from a study of blood T cell repertoires in COVID-19. The data were produced by immunoSEQ multiplex PCR, yet TCRdb's version contains in-frame clones alone and is incomplete. The sample lists about 230,000 clones, roughly 84% occurring once. This CDR3 contains 13 residues. Trimming left V 4 bases short and J 7 bases short, with 12 bases between. Germline values: CDR1 SGHNT, CDR2 YENEEA. Sequenced input: peripheral blood. The TCR was taken from a woman in her forties who had recovered from COVID-19. The rearrangement uses TRBV11-3 and TRBJ2-3; D unclear. The CDR3 spells CASSSTVGYTQYF. Here the CDR3 DNA reads TGTGCCAGCAGCTCGACGGTCGGGTATACGCAGTATTTT.